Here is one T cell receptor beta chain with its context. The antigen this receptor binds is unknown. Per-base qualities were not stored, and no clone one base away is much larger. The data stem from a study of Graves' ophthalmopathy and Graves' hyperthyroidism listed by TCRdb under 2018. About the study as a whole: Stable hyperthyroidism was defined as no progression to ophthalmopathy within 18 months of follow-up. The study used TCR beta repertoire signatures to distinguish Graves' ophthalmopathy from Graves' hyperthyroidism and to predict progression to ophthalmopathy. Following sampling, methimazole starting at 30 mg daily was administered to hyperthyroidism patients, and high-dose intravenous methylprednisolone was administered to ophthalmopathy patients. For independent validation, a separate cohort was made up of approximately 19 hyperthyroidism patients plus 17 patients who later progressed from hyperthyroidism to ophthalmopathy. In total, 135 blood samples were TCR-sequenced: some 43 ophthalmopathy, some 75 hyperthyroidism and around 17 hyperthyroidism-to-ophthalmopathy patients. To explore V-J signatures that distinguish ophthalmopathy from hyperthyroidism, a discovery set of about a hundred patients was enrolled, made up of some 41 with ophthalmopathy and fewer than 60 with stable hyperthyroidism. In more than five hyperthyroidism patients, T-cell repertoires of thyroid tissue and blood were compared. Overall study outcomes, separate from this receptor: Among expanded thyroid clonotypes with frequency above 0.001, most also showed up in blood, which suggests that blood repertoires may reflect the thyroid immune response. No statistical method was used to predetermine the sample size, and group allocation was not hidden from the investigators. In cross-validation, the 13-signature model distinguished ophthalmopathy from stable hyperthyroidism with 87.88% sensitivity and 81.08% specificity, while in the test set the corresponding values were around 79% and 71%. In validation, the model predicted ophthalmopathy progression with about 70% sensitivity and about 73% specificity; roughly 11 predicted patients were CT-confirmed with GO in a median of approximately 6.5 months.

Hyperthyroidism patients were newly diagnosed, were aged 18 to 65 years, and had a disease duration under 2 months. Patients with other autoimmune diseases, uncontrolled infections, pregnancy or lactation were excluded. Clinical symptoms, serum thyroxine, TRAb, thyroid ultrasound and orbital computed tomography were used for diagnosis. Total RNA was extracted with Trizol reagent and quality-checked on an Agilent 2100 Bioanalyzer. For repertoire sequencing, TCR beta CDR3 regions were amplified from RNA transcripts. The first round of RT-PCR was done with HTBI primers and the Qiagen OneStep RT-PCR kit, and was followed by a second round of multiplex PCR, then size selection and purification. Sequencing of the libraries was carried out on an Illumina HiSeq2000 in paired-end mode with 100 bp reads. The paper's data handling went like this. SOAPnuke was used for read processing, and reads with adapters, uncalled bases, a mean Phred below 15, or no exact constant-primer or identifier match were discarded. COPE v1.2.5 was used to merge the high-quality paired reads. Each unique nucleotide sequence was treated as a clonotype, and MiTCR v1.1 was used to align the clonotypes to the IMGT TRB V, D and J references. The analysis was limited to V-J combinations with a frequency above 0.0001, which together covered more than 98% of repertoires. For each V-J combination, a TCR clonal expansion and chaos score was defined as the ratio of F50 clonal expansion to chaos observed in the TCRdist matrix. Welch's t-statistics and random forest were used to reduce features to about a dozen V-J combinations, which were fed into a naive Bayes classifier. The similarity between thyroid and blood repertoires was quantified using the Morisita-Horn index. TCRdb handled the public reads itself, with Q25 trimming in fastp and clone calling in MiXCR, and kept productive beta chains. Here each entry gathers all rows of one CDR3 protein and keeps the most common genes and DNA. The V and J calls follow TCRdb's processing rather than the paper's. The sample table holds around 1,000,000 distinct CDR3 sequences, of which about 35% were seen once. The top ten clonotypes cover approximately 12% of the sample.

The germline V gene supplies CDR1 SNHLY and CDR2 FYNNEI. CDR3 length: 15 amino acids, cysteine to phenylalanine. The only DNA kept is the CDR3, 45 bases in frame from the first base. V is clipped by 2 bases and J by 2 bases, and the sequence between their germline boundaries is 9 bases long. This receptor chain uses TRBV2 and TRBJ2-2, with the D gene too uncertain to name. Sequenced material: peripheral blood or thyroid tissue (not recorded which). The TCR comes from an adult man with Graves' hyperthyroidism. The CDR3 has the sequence CASSERILNTGELFF. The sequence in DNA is TGTGCCAGCAGTGAAAGGATACTTAACACCGGGGAGCTGTTTTTT.